The T cell receptor delta chain described here comes from a study of Vδ1+ human thymocytes (dated by TCRdb to 2017 to 2018). About the full investigation: As a data resource, the study described the mRNA-level TRG and TRD CDR3 repertoires found in highly purified Vdelta1+ thymocytes taken from young children. The multiplex-based CDR3 amplicon strategy had previously been validated against 5'RACE-based CDR3 amplicon generation methods.

General conclusions and limits of the study: In contrast to oligoclonal peripheral blood repertoires, thymic TRG and TRD repertoires appeared to be highly polyclonal with Gaussian CDR3 length distributions. Numerous TRG clonotypes were shared among donors (up to about 6.9x10^3), while TRD repertoires were essentially private (a maximum of about 100 shared). Because unexpected Vdelta2 sequences could lead to misinterpretation of bulk repertoire data, the authors recommended using highly purified populations and single-cell validation. Even though sort purity was high, roughly 21% of thymic TRD sequences were Vdelta2 (and few were Vdelta3), which was not the case for the peripheral blood Vdelta1+ controls. Because no clustering by age or sex was observed, donors were not stratified by these variables in the analyses.

Including the terminal cysteine and phenylalanine, the CDR3 comprises 17 residues. The kept DNA is CDR3 alone, 51 bases in frame from the first base. The CDR1 and CDR2 encoded by the germline V gene are TSWWSYY and QGS. Here V drops 2 bases and J drops 11 bases, and the junction holds 17 bases not matched to any gene. RNA was isolated using the RNeasy mini kit, and reverse transcription was performed with Superscript III. Multiplex PCR was used to generate CDR3 amplicons, with pooled V-gene forward primers and a constant-region reverse primer carrying Illumina adaptor overhangs. After gel purification, the amplicons were indexed with Nextera index primers during 7 to 8 additional PCR cycles and then purified using AMPure XP beads. Libraries were sequenced on an Illumina MiSeq with paired-end 250 bp reads, dual indexing and around 22% PhiX spike-in. The paper's processing steps were these. Read quality was checked with FastQC, and TRG read pairs were merged using ea-utils fastq-join. Sequences were annotated with IMGT/HighV-QUEST, keeping only productive sequences with unambiguous V-gene assignment; clonotypes were defined by identical CDR3 sequence. VDJtools 1.1.1, tcR 2.2.3, Treemap and vegan Shannon diversity in R 3.4.4 were used for downstream analysis. TCRdb called clones anew from the public reads via CATT; matching DNA rows were later pooled. These V and J calls are TCRdb output, not the study's own analysis. This sample comprises some 55,000 delta-chain clones, about a sixth of them detected only once. 0.5% to 0.55% of the sample lies in the top ten.

This clone has just a few counts. Its antigen is not yet known. There are no base qualities to consult, and no much larger clone falls within one base. The sample holds other DNA sequences that translate to the same CDR3. Thymic samples were depleted of alphabeta T cells, then CD3+ TCRVdelta1+ TCRVdelta2- thymocytes were FACS-sorted. The purity of the sorted Vdelta1+ thymocytes was between about 96% and 99.6%. Thymic specimens were obtained from 8 paediatric patients, aged from about 5 days to 16 months, who were undergoing corrective cardiac surgery. Thymic tissue was dispersed and mononuclear cells isolated on a Histopaque-1077 density gradient. Staining used anti-TCRVdelta1 clone TS8.2, anti-TCRVdelta2 clone B6, anti-CD3 clone HIT3a and anti-TCRalphabeta clone IP26 antibodies.

The sample comprised Vdelta1+ gamma-delta thymocytes from the thymus. The meaning of the sample's cell subset or site label: FACS-sorted CD3+ TCRalphabeta- TCRVdelta1+ TCRVdelta2- thymocytes. The source of this sequence is a boy in the first two years of life who had congenital heart surgery. Recombination joined TRDV1 with TRDJ1; TRDD3 matches 10 bases in the middle. The sequence in DNA is TGTGCTCTTGGGGAAGCTACCGGGGGGATACGAAAGTCGGGGCTCATCTTT. Protein translation: CALGEATGGIRKSGLIF.